This TCR beta chain comes out of a study of a mutant IDH1 vaccine in newly diagnosed glioma. Study-wide context: Most had both radiotherapy and temozolomide beforehand; others had only one.

With regard to this clone: Its antigen remains unknown.

This sample's time point: week 5, during vaccination. With topical imiquimod, each dose of the vaccine consisted of 300 ug of mutant IDH1 20-mer peptide. The CDR3 spans 14 residues. V trimming: 6 bases; J trimming: 5 bases; junction bases outside the gene matches: 9. Per the germline V gene, CDR1 is SNHLY and CDR2 is FYNNEI. Clones were read by immunoSEQ multiplex PCR, and TCRdb kept only the in-frame ones, dropping some. The sample shows roughly 39,000 clones, around 82% of them seen only once. The material was PBMCs, obtained from a glioma patient whose treatment included an IDH1 peptide vaccine. The TCR was taken from a man aged 40-49 years with glioma. J is TRBJ2-5 and V is TRBV2, with 7 bases matching TRBD1. In DNA form, the CDR3 reads TGTGCCAGCAGGGTTGACAGGGTTCGGGAGACCCAGTACTTC. Translated: CASRVDRVRETQYF.